This T cell receptor (beta chain) was identified during a study of beta chain features in type 1 diabetes. The V end was cut by 3 bases, the J end by 3 bases, with 5 bases between. Germline assignment: CDR1 SEHNR and CDR2 FQNEAQ (reference sequence). The CDR3 totals 13 residues. This clone was found a few times. The whole isolated RNA underwent reverse transcription, so sequencing captured expressed TCRB transcripts. Libraries were prepared by immunoSEQ multiplex PCR; TCRdb keeps only in-frame clonotypes and omits some of them. In the table there are roughly 610,000 clones, about 14% of which are singletons.

Sample: naive CD4+ T cells from blood. The receptor was isolated from a man younger than 35 in good health. This chain connects TRBV7-9 to TRBJ1-4; no clear D. The CDR3 loop is CASSFWPNEKLFF. CDR3 coding DNA: TGTGCCAGCAGCTTTTGGCCTAATGAAAAACTGTTTTTT.